The 20 T cell receptor beta chains reported below all come from one sample, sequenced in a study of T cell changes during pregnancy in multiple sclerosis. Sequencing used immunoSEQ multiplex PCR; TCRdb keeps in-frame clones, though not all of them. The repertoire holds some 70,000 clones, with approximately 90% as singletons. Sequencing used peripheral blood, obtained before pregnancy. The receptors shown here come from a female donor with multiple sclerosis, enrolled in a pregnancy study.

This chain uses TRBV5-6 with TRBJ2-3; D might be TRBD2 (6 bases). Germline CDR1 is SGHDT and CDR2 is YYEEEE. CDR3 size: 15 residues. Trimming pared 4 bases from V and 0 bases from J, leaving 12 bases between. CDR3 DNA sequence: TGTGCCAGCAGCCCCGCCGGGGGTAGCACAGATACGCAGTATTTT. Its protein is CASSPAGGSTDTQYF. The full variable domain, rest sourced from reference TRBV5-6 and TRBJ2-3, is DAGVTQSPTHLIKTRGQQVTLRCSPKSGHDTVSWYQQALGQGPQFIFQYYEEEERQRGNFPDRFSGHQFPNYSSELNVNALLLGDSALYLCASSPAGGSTDTQYFGPGTRLTVL.

This clone has only one observation. This sequence joins TRBV18 and TRBJ2-1; the match to TRBD2 covers 8 bases. Germline V CDR1 and CDR2: KGHSH, LQKENI. Losses at the gene ends were 6 bases for V and 5 bases for J; bases not matched to a gene: 9. The CDR3 sequence is 15 residues long. CDR3: CASSSLAVVNNEQFF. Here the CDR3 DNA reads TGTGCCAGCTCTTCACTAGCGGTCGTAAACAATGAGCAGTTCTTC.

The table lists this clone with a few counts. CDR3 DNA: TGTGCCAGCAGTTCCCAGACCTACGAGCAGTACTTC. It is translated as CASSSQTYEQYF. The J gene is TRBJ2-7, the V gene TRBV28; D is unclear. Per the germline V gene, CDR1 is MDHEN and CDR2 is SYDVKM. This CDR3 spans 12 amino acids. Trimming took 4 bases from V and 2 from J, leaving 6 bases between them.

V is TRBV30 and J is TRBJ1-5; a possible D gene is TRBD1 (6 bases). The V end was cut by 3 bases, the J end by 3 bases, with 9 bases between. The CDR3 runs to 13 residues. Per germline, CDR1 GTSNPN and CDR2 SVGIG (reference sequence). The CDR3 DNA reads TGTGCCTGGAGCAGGGGCCCCAATCAGCCCCAGCATTTT. The encoded protein is CAWSRGPNQPQHF. The full variable domain, with the rest looked up from reference TRBV30 and TRBJ1-5, is SQTIHQWPATLVQPVGSPLSLECTVEGTSNPNLYWYRQAAGRGLQLLFYSVGIGQISSEVPQNLSASRPQDRQFILSSKKLLLSDSGFYLCAWSRGPNQPQHFGDGTRLSIL.

The chain recombines TRBV27 with TRBJ1-1; D gene unclear. CDR1 MNHEY and CDR2 SMNVEV come from the germline V gene (reference sequence). The CDR3 extends over 14 amino acids. V was clipped by 3 bases and J by 11 bases, with 19 bases between them. CDR3 nucleotide sequence: TGTGCCAGCAGTTTCCTGACCCAGACAACGTTGGCTTTCTTT. Translating gives CASSFLTQTTLAFF.

This clone has just one count. The chain employs TRBV7-8 and TRBJ2-3; weak D call: TRBD1 (6 bases). V was cut by 5 bases and J by 0 bases, with 21 bases left in between. CDR1 is SGHVS, CDR2 FQNEAQ, per germline. The CDR3 spans 18 residues. Here the CDR3 DNA reads TGTGCCAGCAGCCCTGGGGGCCCCGAATCCTCTAGCACAGATACGCAGTATTTT. Its protein product is CASSPGGPESSSTDTQYF.

The chain uses TRBV14 and TRBJ2-5; 8 bases match TRBD1. Trimming removed 5 bases from V and 2 bases from J; junction bases left unmatched: 13. This CDR3 has 17 residues. Per germline, CDR1 SGHDN and CDR2 FVKESK. As DNA, the CDR3 is TGTGCCAGCAGCTGGACCAGGGGGCTAGCACAGCAAGAGACCCAGTACTTC. Residues: CASSWTRGLAQQETQYF.

The rearrangement links TRBV5-1 to TRBJ1-5; maybe TRBD1 (6 bases). The germline gives CDR1 SGHRS, CDR2 YFSETQ. The CDR3 contains 18 residues. The ends were cut back, 2 bases at V and 0 bases at J, with 18 bases in the middle. CDR3 protein: CASSLTPSGQNSNQPQHF. The CDR3 DNA follows: TGCGCCAGCAGCTTAACCCCATCGGGACAAAATAGCAATCAGCCCCAGCATTTT.

The chain joins TRBV6-5 to TRBJ2-7; possible D gene TRBD1, 5 bases. V lost 0 bases and J lost 3, with 12 bases in between. The V gene's germline CDR1 is MNHEY and CDR2 SVGAGI. CDR3 length: 15 residues. The CDR3 sequence: CASSYSKGRGYEQYF. Written as DNA, the CDR3 is TGTGCCAGCAGTTACTCGAAGGGTAGGGGCTACGAGCAGTACTTC.

The chain is built from TRBV6-1 and TRBJ2-3; the match to TRBD1 covers 7 bases. V was clipped by 1 base and J by 4 bases; unmatched bases: 11. Germline lookup yields CDR1 MNHNS and CDR2 SASEGT. The CDR3 runs 17 residues. CDR3 in DNA: TGTGCCAGCAGTGAAGGTATTCAGGGGGTCGGGGCAGATACGCAGTATTTT. This gives the protein CASSEGIQGVGADTQYF.

J is TRBJ1-5 and V is TRBV7-9; D remains unclear. From germline, CDR1 is SEHNR and CDR2 FQNEAQ (reference sequence). V was clipped by 4 bases and J by 6 bases, with 10 bases between them. The CDR3 has 13 residues. This CDR3 reads CASSSTAVQPQHF. The CDR3 region has the DNA TGTGCCAGCAGCTCTACTGCGGTTCAGCCCCAGCATTTT. Based on the CDR3 plus reference TRBV7-9 and TRBJ1-5, the full variable domain is DTGVSQNPRHKITKRGQNVTFRCDPISEHNRLYWYRQTLGQGPEFLTYFQNEAQLEKSRLLSDRFSAERPKGSFSTLEIQRTEQGDSAMYLCASSSTAVQPQHFGDGTRLSIL.

V gene TRBV30 combines with J gene TRBJ2-5; a weak D match, TRBD1 (6 bases). The CDR3 has 13 amino acids. The germline gives CDR1 GTSNPN, CDR2 SVGIG (reference sequence). The ends were cut back, 6 bases at V and 7 bases at J, with 18 bases in the middle. The CDR3 is CACVPNIRGTQYF. CDR3 sequence (DNA): TGTGCCTGTGTGCCTAACATCAGGGGGACCCAGTACTTC.

This chain links TRBV7-9 with TRBJ2-7; D possibly corresponds to TRBD2 (5 bases). Germline CDR1 is SEHNR and CDR2 is FQNEAQ (reference sequence). The germline V and J ends were trimmed by 2 bases and 7 bases, with 18 bases remaining between them. The CDR3 extends over 15 amino acids. The CDR3 sequence: CASSLHPRGWEEQYF. The CDR3 DNA is TGTGCCAGCAGCTTACACCCTCGGGGATGGGAGGAGCAGTACTTC.

This chain's CDR3 is CASRAGTSPSYEQYF. The CDR3 nucleotides are TGTGCCAGCAGGGCCGGGACTAGCCCCTCCTACGAGCAGTACTTC. This chain connects TRBV2 to TRBJ2-7; 9 nucleotides align to TRBD2. J was trimmed by 0 bases and V by 6 bases; bases with no gene match: 6. This CDR3 has 15 residues. Germline lookup yields CDR1 SNHLY and CDR2 FYNNEI.

With respect to this clone: Relative to the germline gene, one junction end is altered; a read error may explain this. The genes are TRBV5-6 and TRBJ1-2, with D possibly TRBD1 on 5 matching bases. Germline assignment: CDR1 SGHDT and CDR2 YYEEEE. This CDR3 contains 13 residues. The CDR3 loop is CASSLGRDYGYTF. In nucleotides, the CDR3 is TGTGCCAGCAGCTTGGGTAGGGACTACGGCTACACCTTC.

In its sample, this clone was seen once. This chain links TRBV5-4 with TRBJ2-1; 7 positions match TRBD1. The ends lost 4 bases at V and 9 bases at J; junction bases unmatched: 4. Germline CDR1 and CDR2: SGHNT and YYREEE (reference sequence). The CDR3 sequence is 12 residues long. This CDR3 is CASSDRQGEQFF. Written as DNA, the CDR3 is TGTGCCAGCAGCGATCGACAGGGTGAGCAGTTCTTC.

The rearrangement uses TRBV7-9 and TRBJ2-5; 9 bases align to TRBD2. The trim removed 5 bases at V and 4 bases at J, leaving 14 bases unmatched. Per germline, CDR1 SEHNR and CDR2 FQNEAQ (reference sequence). The length of the CDR3 is 17 residues. The DNA for the CDR3 is TGTGCCAGCAGCCCTAGGGTTAGCGGGGGATTTGGAGAGACCCAGTACTTC. Translation: CASSPRVSGGFGETQYF.

Of note for this clone: This sample includes further DNA sequences coding for the same CDR3. The CDR3 spells CASSSGETQYF. CDR3 in DNA: TGTGCCAGCAGCTCGGGAGAGACCCAGTACTTC. The rearrangement links TRBV11-2 to TRBJ2-5; no firm D call. The CDR3 runs 11 residues. V was clipped by 4 bases and J by 4 bases, with 4 bases between them. Germline V gene data show CDR1 as SGHAT and CDR2 as FQNNGV.

This rearrangement joins TRBV5-5 to TRBJ1-5, with TRBD1 as a possible D gene (5 bases). This CDR3 has 14 residues. Germline CDR1 is SGHKS and CDR2 is YYEKEE (reference sequence). Trimming took 4 bases from V and 6 from J, leaving 14 bases between them. CDR3 in DNA: TGTGCCAGCAGCCGGTGGGGGGACGGTCAGCCCCAGCATTTT. This sequence encodes CASSRWGDGQPQHF.

On this clone itself: At one end, the junction sequence differs from germline, possibly due to a read error. The chain carries TRBV4-2 and TRBJ1-1; D is ambiguous. The CDR3 has 15 amino acids. CDR1 and CDR2 (germline): LGHNA, YNFKEQ. The CDR3 is CASSEDIGLSTEAFF. In nucleotides, the CDR3 is TGTGCCAGCAGCGAAGATATTGGGCTCAGCACTGAAGCTTTCTTT.